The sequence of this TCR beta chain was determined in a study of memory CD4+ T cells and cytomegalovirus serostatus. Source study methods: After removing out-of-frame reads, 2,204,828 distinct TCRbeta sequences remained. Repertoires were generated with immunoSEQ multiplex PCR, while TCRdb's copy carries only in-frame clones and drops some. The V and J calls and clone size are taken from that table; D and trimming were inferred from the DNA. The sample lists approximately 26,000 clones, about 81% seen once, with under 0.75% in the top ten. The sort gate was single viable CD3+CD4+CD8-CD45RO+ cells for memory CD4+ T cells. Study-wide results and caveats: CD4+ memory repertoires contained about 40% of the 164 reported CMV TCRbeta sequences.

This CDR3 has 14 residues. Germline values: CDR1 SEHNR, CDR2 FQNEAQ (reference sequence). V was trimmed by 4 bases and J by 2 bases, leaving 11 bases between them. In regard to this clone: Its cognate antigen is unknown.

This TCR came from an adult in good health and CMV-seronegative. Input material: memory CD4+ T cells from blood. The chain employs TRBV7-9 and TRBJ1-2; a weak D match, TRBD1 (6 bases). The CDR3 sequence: CASSYTGSNYGYTF. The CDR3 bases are TGTGCCAGCAGCTACACAGGGTCCAACTATGGCTACACCTTC. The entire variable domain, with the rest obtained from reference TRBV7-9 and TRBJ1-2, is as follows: DTGVSQNPRHKITKRGQNVTFRCDPISEHNRLYWYRQTLGQGPEFLTYFQNEAQLEKSRLLSDRFSAERPKGSFSTLEIQRTEQGDSAMYLCASSYTGSNYGYTFGSGTRLTVV.